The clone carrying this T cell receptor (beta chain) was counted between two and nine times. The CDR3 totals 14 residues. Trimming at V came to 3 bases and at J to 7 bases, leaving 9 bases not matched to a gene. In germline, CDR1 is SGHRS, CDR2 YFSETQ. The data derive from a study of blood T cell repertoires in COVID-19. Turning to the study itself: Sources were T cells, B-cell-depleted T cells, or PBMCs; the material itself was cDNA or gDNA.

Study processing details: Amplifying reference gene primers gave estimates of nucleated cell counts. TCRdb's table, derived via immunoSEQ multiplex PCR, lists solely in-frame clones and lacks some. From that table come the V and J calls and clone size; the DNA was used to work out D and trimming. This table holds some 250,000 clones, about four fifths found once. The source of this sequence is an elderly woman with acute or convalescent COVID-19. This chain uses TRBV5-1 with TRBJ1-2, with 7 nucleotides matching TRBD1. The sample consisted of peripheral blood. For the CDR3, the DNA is TGCGCCAGCAGCTCCGGGACAGCCGGCGGTGGCTACACCTTC. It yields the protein CASSSGTAGGGYTF. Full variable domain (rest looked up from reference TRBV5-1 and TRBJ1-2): KAGVTQTPRYLIKTRGQQVTLSCSPISGHRSVSWYQQTPGQGLQFLFEYFSETQRNKGNFPGRFSGRQFSNSRSEMNVSTLELGDSALYLCASSSGTAGGGYTFGSGTRLTVV.